These T cell receptor beta chains were read from a single sample in a study of cytomegalovirus exposure and HLA in healthy donors. The table came from immunoSEQ multiplex PCR; TCRdb's copy has only in-frame clones and leaves some out. The sample records under 200,000 clones, about 79% being singletons. The sample comprised PBMCs. These receptors all come from a man aged 50-59 years in good health and CMV-seropositive. Both conserved end residues are part of each CDR3. The order of the fields is J gene, D gene, V gene, clone size, CDR3 DNA, CDR3 protein. D genes are given only for firm matches. Some rows have no size entry. The others give once, few or many, or a class for an expanded clone.

TRBJ1-5 . TRBV19 once TGTGCCAGTAACCCGTCCGGGTCCCGCACGGATCAGCCCCAGCATTTT CASNPSGSRTDQPQHF
TRBJ2-1 . TRBV19 . TGTGCCAGTAGTATATCCCGGGGGAATGAGCAGTTCTTC CASSISRGNEQFF
TRBJ2-4 TRBD1 TRBV14 . TGTGCCAGCAGCCGACAGGGGGTTAACATTCAGTACTTC CASSRQGVNIQYF
TRBJ2-1 . TRBV19 . TGTGCCAGTAGTATCCTGGGGCCCTACAATGAGCAGTTCTTC CASSILGPYNEQFF
TRBJ2-1 TRBD2 TRBV7-9 . TGTGCCAGCAGCTTAGTGTTAGGCGGGGGATCCTACAATGAGCAGTTCTTC CASSLVLGGGSYNEQFF
TRBJ1-3 . TRBV5-1 few TGCGCCAGCAGCCAAGACACCACCTTCTCTGGAAACACCATATATTTT CASSQDTTFSGNTIYF
TRBJ1-5 TRBD1 TRBV30 . TGTGCCTGGTCTACCGGGACAGGGACCCAGCCCCAGCATTTT CAWSTGTGTQPQHF
TRBJ2-5 TRBD1 TRBV7-8 . TGTGCCAGCAGCGACGACAGGGGGAGGGAGACCCAGTACTTC CASSDDRGRETQYF
TRBJ1-1 . TRBV5-4 . TGTGCCAGCAGCTTCTGGACAGACATGAACACTGAAGCTTTCTTT CASSFWTDMNTEAFF
TRBJ2-1 TRBD2 TRBV11-1 . TGTGCCAGCAGCGAGGGACTAGCGGGGGGGCAGAATGAGCAGTTCTTC CASSEGLAGGQNEQFF
TRBJ2-2 . TRBV6-5 . TGTGCCAGCAGTGACAGGGAGGTCGCCGGGGAGCTGTTTTTT CASSDREVAGELFF
TRBJ2-3 . TRBV7-8 . TGTGCCAGTAAGGGTCAGGGTTGGACAGATACGCAGTATTTT CASKGQGWTDTQYF
TRBJ2-3 . TRBV9 few TGTGCCAGCAGCGCATACGAGGATACGCAGTATTTT CASSAYEDTQYF
TRBJ1-4 . TRBV18 . TGTGCCAGCACAACAGGGATTGGGGAAAAACTGTTTTTT CASTTGIGEKLFF
TRBJ2-5 TRBD1 TRBV5-1 . TGCGCCAGCATCCTACAGGGGGCGGGAGAGACCCAGTACTTC CASILQGAGETQYF
TRBJ2-6 TRBD1 TRBV7-6 few TGTGCCAGCAGCTCCCAAGGGGGCGCTGGGGCCAACGTCCTGACTTTC CASSSQGGAGANVLTF
TRBJ2-7 . TRBV9 few TGTGCCAGCAGCGTAGATTCGGGGGAAAACCCGTACTTC CASSVDSGENPYF
TRBJ2-7 . TRBV5-1 . TGCGCCAGCAGCTTGGGGGGAGGGGGATCGGTCGAGCAGTACTTC CASSLGGGGSVEQYF
TRBJ2-5 TRBD2 TRBV2 . TGTGCCAGCAGTGAAGCTTGGGGGGGAGTTACGTACTTC CASSEAWGGVTYF
TRBJ1-6 . TRBV28 . TGTGCCAGCAGTTTATCAGGTCCCTATAATTCACCCCTCCACTTT CASSLSGPYNSPLHF
TRBJ2-7 TRBD2 TRBV2 . TGTGCCAGCTCTAGCGGGGGGAAACGATACGAGCAGTACTTC CASSSGGKRYEQYF
TRBJ2-1 TRBD1 TRBV29-1 few TGCAGCGTGGAGTCCCGGGACAGGGGGTATAATGAGCAGTTCTTC CSVESRDRGYNEQFF
TRBJ2-2 . TRBV4-1 . TGCGCCATCTCGTCAGGACTCGGACCCCCCTTCGGGGAGCTGTTTTTT CAISSGLGPPFGELFF
TRBJ1-2 TRBD1 TRBV9 . TGTGCCAGCAGCGGGATATTGACAGGGGTCTATGGCTACACCTTC CASSGILTGVYGYTF
TRBJ1-2 . TRBV11-2 . TGTGCCAGCAGCTTAGTCGACAGGAACTATGGCTACACCTTC CASSLVDRNYGYTF
TRBJ2-5 TRBD2 TRBV2 few TGTGCCAGCAGCGACGCTAGCGGGGGACGTCTAGAGACCCAGTACTTC CASSDASGGRLETQYF
TRBJ2-7 TRBD1 TRBV5-1 . TGCGCCAGCAGCGATACAACAGGGGGCGGCCTATGG CASSDTTGGGLW
TRBJ1-2 . TRBV11-2 . TGTGCCAGCAGCTCCCTGGGCGGCGGGTACTGGGGCTACACCTTC CASSSLGGGYWGYTF
TRBJ1-6 TRBD1 TRBV6-5 few TGTGCCAGCAGTTTAGACAGGGATCTAAATAATTCACCCCTCCACTTT CASSLDRDLNNSPLHF
TRBJ2-2 . TRBV27 once TGTGCCAGCAGTAGCAACAGGGAAGGGGAGCTGTTTTTT CASSSNREGELFF
TRBJ2-5 . TRBV6-6 . TGTGCCAGCAGTTACCTTGGACAGAAAGAGACCCAGTACTTC CASSYLGQKETQYF
TRBJ1-1 . TRBV18 . TGTGCCAGCTCCCGGACAGATTGGAACACTGAAGCTTTCTTT CASSRTDWNTEAFF
TRBJ2-5 . TRBV7-9 . TGTGCCAGCAGCCCCCCCCAGGAGACCCAGTACTTC CASSPPQETQYF
TRBJ1-1 . TRBV5-6 . TGTGCCAGCAGCTTTCAGGGGACGAACACTGAAGCTTTCTTT CASSFQGTNTEAFF
TRBJ1-1 . TRBV29-1 . TGCAGCGTTGATAGGGGGGGGAACACTGAAGCTTTCTTT CSVDRGGNTEAFF
TRBJ2-1 . TRBV19 . TGTGCCAGTAGTATAGATCTGAGCATTTCCTACAATGAGCAGTTCTTC CASSIDLSISYNEQFF
TRBJ1-6 . TRBV27 . TGTGCCAGCAGTCCTACAGCCGTCTCCTATAATTCACCCCTCCACTTT CASSPTAVSYNSPLHF
TRBJ2-3 . TRBV13 . TGTGCCAGCAGCGTCCCCAGGGGATCGGGCGTCCACGGCACAGATACGCAGTATTTT CASSVPRGSGVHGTDTQYF
TRBJ1-5 . TRBV5-5 . TGTGCCAGCAGCTTGGGAGGAGGGTTTAGCAATCAGCCCCAGCATTTT CASSLGGGFSNQPQHF
TRBJ2-5 TRBD1 TRBV5-8 . TGTGCCAGCAGCCAAGGACAGGGAGTCCGGGAGACCCAGTACTTC CASSQGQGVRETQYF
TRBJ2-2 TRBD1 TRBV7-3 . TGTGCCAGCAGCTTAAGAGCCGGGACAGCTAACACCGGGGAGCTGTTTTTT CASSLRAGTANTGELFF
TRBJ1-2 TRBD1 TRBV5-5 . TGTGCCAGAAGTCTGGCAGGGGGGATCTATGGCTACACCTTC CARSLAGGIYGYTF
TRBJ2-2 TRBD2 TRBV5-4 . TGTGCCAGCGGCGGGGGAGGGGTGAACACCGGGGAGCTGTTTTTT CASGGGGVNTGELFF